The rows below give T cell receptor beta chains drawn from one sample of a study of Ad26.COV2.S vaccination and SARS-CoV-2 variants. The data were produced by immunoSEQ multiplex PCR, yet TCRdb's version contains in-frame clones alone and is incomplete. The sample lists about 680,000 clones; 89% were seen once. The starting material was peripheral blood, obtained in a trial of Ad26.COV2.S vaccine versus placebo. Source of these receptors: a person between 18 and 59 years old who received the Ad26.COV2.S COVID-19 vaccine or a placebo. The CDR3 runs from the conserved cysteine through the conserved F or W. D genes are given only for firm matches. The size of a clone is reported for some rows only, either as once, few or many, or as a class for expanded clones.

size	D	J	V	DNA	CDR3
-	TRBD1	TRBJ2-5	TRBV5-4	TGTGCCAGCAGCTTACGAGGGACAGGGAAAGAGACCCAGTACTTC	CASSLRGTGKETQYF
once	-	TRBJ2-5	TRBV19	TGTGCCAGTAGTAACCACCCCCGACGGATCCAAGAGACCCAGTACTTC	CASSNHPRRIQETQYF
-	TRBD1	TRBJ2-1	TRBV6-6	TGTGCCAGCAGTCAAATACGGACAGGGCCAGTTTTCACTTACAATGAGCAGTTCTTC	CASSQIRTGPVFTYNEQFF
few	TRBD1	TRBJ2-7	TRBV19	TGTGCCAGTAGTAGAGACAGGGACTACGAGCAGTACTTC	CASSRDRDYEQYF
-	TRBD1	TRBJ2-7	TRBV20-1	TGCAGTGCCAGGGACAGCTACGAGCAGTACTTC	CSARDSYEQYF
-	-	TRBJ2-3	TRBV7-2	TGTGCCAGCAGCTTATCGAAAGGGTTGACAGATACGCAGTATTTT	CASSLSKGLTDTQYF
-	-	TRBJ2-2	TRBV27	TGTGCCAGCAGTCCGAGGACAGTTGGGGCCGGGGAGCTGTTTTTT	CASSPRTVGAGELFF
once	-	TRBJ2-6	TRBV19	TGTGCCAGTAGTATACTGACCGGGGCCAACGTCCTGACTTTC	CASSILTGANVLTF
-	-	TRBJ1-4	TRBV7-8	TGTGCCAGCAGCGCCTTGGAGACGGATGAAAAACTGTTTTTT	CASSALETDEKLFF
-	-	TRBJ2-7	TRBV4-2	TGTGCCAGCAGCCAAACCCACGGGAGCGGTACCTACGAGCAGTACTTC	CASSQTHGSGTYEQYF
-	-	TRBJ2-7	TRBV19	TGTGCCAGTAGTATCTCGCGGGGCCCCTACGAGCAGTACTTC	CASSISRGPYEQYF
-	-	TRBJ1-2	TRBV3-1/TRBV3-2	TGTGCCAGCAGCCAAGAATTCCGGGGCAGCTCTGAAGGCTACACCTTC	CASSQEFRGSSEGYTF
-	-	TRBJ2-7	TRBV6-2/TRBV6-3	TGTGCCAGCAGTTACCCCGGGGCCGAGCAGTACTTC	CASSYPGAEQYF
-	-	TRBJ2-2	TRBV2	TGTGCCAGCATTGAGAGTCCCGGCACCGGGGAGCTGTTTTTT	CASIESPGTGELFF
-	-	TRBJ2-1	TRBV4-3	TGCGCCAGCAGCCAAGTTTCGAGCAATGAGCAGTTCTTC	CASSQVSSNEQFF
-	-	TRBJ2-5	TRBV6-5	TGTGCCAGCAGCGCCTTGTGGGGCCTAAAGGAGGTCCAGTACTTC	CASSALWGLKEVQYF
once	-	TRBJ2-1	TRBV7-2	TGTGCCAGCAGCTTCGGGACCCTGGGTAATGAGCAGTTCTTC	CASSFGTLGNEQFF
-	TRBD2	TRBJ2-1	TRBV7-2	TGTGCCAGCAGTCCGAGGTTAGCGGGAGGGTATGAGCAGTTCTTC	CASSPRLAGGYEQFF
-	-	TRBJ2-1	TRBV27	TGTGCCAGCCGAGCGGTGACCTACAATGAGCAGTTCTTC	CASRAVTYNEQFF
-	-	TRBJ2-5	TRBV3-1/TRBV3-2	TGTGCCAGCAAGAATCCACAAGAGACCCAGTACTTC	CASKNPQETQYF
-	-	TRBJ1-2	TRBV7-9	TGTGCCAGCAGCCTCGGTGGAACCTATGGCTACACCTTC	CASSLGGTYGYTF
-	-	TRBJ1-2	TRBV6-2/TRBV6-3	TGTGCCAGCAGCCAACTAAGTACAGGGATTATTGGCTACACCTTC	CASSQLSTGIIGYTF
-	-	TRBJ2-4	TRBV2	TGTGCCAGCTCACAACTAGCCAAAAACATTCAGTACTTC	CASSQLAKNIQYF
-	-	TRBJ1-3	TRBV10-3	TGTGCCATCAGTGATTCGGGGCTGTGGAACACCATATATTTT	CAISDSGLWNTIYF
-	-	TRBJ2-7	TRBV10-3	TGTGCCATCAGTGCCCGCGAGAGCGGTCCCTCCTACGAGCAGTACTTC	CAISARESGPSYEQYF
-	TRBD2	TRBJ2-1	TRBV29-1	TGCAGCGTTGAAAAGGGACTAGCGGGAGTTGATGAGCAGTTCTTC	CSVEKGLAGVDEQFF
-	-	TRBJ2-5	TRBV7-2	TGTGCCAGCAGCTTATGGGGGTACCAAGAGACCCAGTACTTC	CASSLWGYQETQYF
few	-	TRBJ2-6	TRBV29-1	TGCAGCGTTGCGGTCTCTGGGGCCAACGTCCTGACTTTC	CSVAVSGANVLTF
-	-	TRBJ2-5	TRBV30	TGTGCCGGTAGGGTTGGGAAAGAGACCCAGTACTTC	CAGRVGKETQYF
-	-	TRBJ2-2	TRBV12-5	TGTGCTAGTGGTTTGGTAAATGCCGGGGAGCTGTTTTTT	CASGLVNAGELFF
-	-	TRBJ2-2	TRBV11-2	TGTGCCAGCAGCTTATTCGGTCTGAACACCGGGGAGCTGTTTTTT	CASSLFGLNTGELFF
few	TRBD1	TRBJ1-1	TRBV7-3	TGTGCCAGCAGCTTATCTAGGGACAGCGAAGCTTTCTTT	CASSLSRDSEAFF
-	TRBD1	TRBJ1-1	TRBV15	TGTGCCACCAGCAGAGCCGGGACAGGGAACACTGAAGCTTTCTTT	CATSRAGTGNTEAFF
-	-	TRBJ2-4	TRBV11-2	TGTGCCAGCTCCCAAACAGGCCCAACCAAAAACATTCAGTACTTC	CASSQTGPTKNIQYF
-	-	TRBJ1-5	TRBV30	TGTGCCTGGAGTTTCGAGGGGCGGCAGCCCCAGCATTTT	CAWSFEGRQPQHF
-	-	TRBJ2-7	TRBV6-2/TRBV6-3	TGTGCCAGCAGTTACTCGACGGGCGGGTCCCGAGGCGAGCAGTACTTC	CASSYSTGGSRGEQYF
-	-	TRBJ2-3	TRBV19	TGTGCCAGTAGTATGGGCACTGGAGGATGGGCAGATACGCAGTATTTT	CASSMGTGGWADTQYF
few	TRBD1	TRBJ2-7	TRBV4-2	TGTGCCAGCAGCCAACGGACAGGTCCGTACGAGCAGTACTTC	CASSQRTGPYEQYF
-	TRBD1	TRBJ1-1	TRBV5-1	TGCGCCAGCAGCTTGGGGACAGGCCTGAACACTGAAGCTTTCTTT	CASSLGTGLNTEAFF
-	-	TRBJ2-1	TRBV6-2/TRBV6-3	TGTGCCAGCAGTTCCCTAACAAGACTAGGGAACAATGAGCAGTTCTTC	CASSSLTRLGNNEQFF
-	TRBD2	TRBJ2-1	TRBV19	TGTGCCGCCGGGACTAGCGGGACGAATGAGCAGTTCTTC	CAAGTSGTNEQFF
-	-	TRBJ1-1	TRBV30	TGTGCCTGGATGTCGGGATACACTGAAGCTTTCTTT	CAWMSGYTEAFF
-	TRBD1	TRBJ1-6	TRBV4-3	TGCGCCAGCAGCCAAAGGGACAGGGACTCACCCCTCCACTTT	CASSQRDRDSPLHF
-	-	TRBJ1-1	TRBV30	TGTGCCTGGAGGCCCCTGGCGGCCGAAGCTTTCTTT	CAWRPLAAEAFF
-	-	TRBJ2-3	TRBV5-5	TGTGCCAGCAGCTTGGCCGGGGGTTCGACAACAGATACGCAGTATTTT	CASSLAGGSTTDTQYF
-	TRBD1	TRBJ1-5	TRBV19	TGTGCCAGTAGACAGGGGCGCAATCAGCCCCAGCATTTT	CASRQGRNQPQHF
-	TRBD1	TRBJ2-2	TRBV6-5	TGTGCCAGCAGAACACAGGGGGCCGGCACCGGGGAGCTGTTTTTT	CASRTQGAGTGELFF
-	TRBD2	TRBJ2-3	TRBV11-2	TGTGCCAGCAGCTTAGTCGGGGGTAGCGGGGTAGATACGCAGTATTTT	CASSLVGGSGVDTQYF
-	-	TRBJ1-1	TRBV3-1/TRBV3-2	TGTGCCAGCAGCCAAGATATTGGACTGGGGGCGAACACTGAAGCTTTCTTT	CASSQDIGLGANTEAFF
few	TRBD1	TRBJ2-7	TRBV15	TGTGCCACCGCTGGGGACAGGGGGTACGAGCAGTACTTC	CATAGDRGYEQYF
once	-	TRBJ1-2	TRBV9	TGTGCCAGCAGCGTAGTGGACGGAGGTAACTATGGCTACACCTTC	CASSVVDGGNYGYTF